These T cell receptor beta chains were read from a single sample in a study of T cell clones after liver transplantation. Produced via immunoSEQ multiplex PCR; TCRdb's table is partial and in-frame only. The sample has about 70,000 clones, 80% seen once; the top ten hold approximately 0.77%. The specimen comprised CD4+ T cells from blood, sampled 12 months after liver transplant. The receptors here all came from a human patient who received a liver transplant. Part of the T cells may come from the graft donor. Each CDR3 is given with its conserved first and last residue. Fields, in order: J gene, D gene, CDR3 length, clone size, V gene, CDR3 protein, CDR3 DNA. A D gene is named only where the DNA matches it firmly. Expanded clones get a size class; other rows say once, few or many, or leave the size out.

TRBJ1-1	NA	13	NA	TRBV6-5	CASSYTRGTEAFF	TGTGCCAGCAGTTACACCAGGGGTACTGAAGCTTTCTTT
TRBJ2-3	NA	15	NA	TRBV30	CAWSVGGRGTDTQYF	TGTGCCTGGAGTGTGGGGGGGCGGGGGACAGATACGCAGTATTTT
TRBJ2-7	NA	14	NA	TRBV18	CASSPGPYPYEQYF	TGTGCCAGCTCACCAGGGCCCTATCCCTACGAGCAGTACTTC
TRBJ2-5	NA	10	NA	TRBV29-1	CSVDWQSGDF	TGCAGCGTTGACTGGCAGTCTGGGGACTTC
TRBJ2-1	NA	12	NA	TRBV29-1	CSVEVRGGEQFF	TGCAGCGTTGAAGTACGGGGTGGTGAGCAGTTCTTC
TRBJ2-3	NA	12	NA	TRBV5-1	CASTAAADTQYF	TGCGCCAGCACCGCGGCCGCAGATACGCAGTATTTT
TRBJ1-3	NA	17	NA	TRBV7-8	CASSLAGVGQGRNTIYF	TGTGCCAGCAGCTTAGCCGGAGTGGGCCAGGGGAGAAACACCATATATTTT
TRBJ2-7	NA	19	few	TRBV7-2	CASSLTLGRAQPNFYEQYF	TGTGCCAGCAGCCTCACCCTTGGACGGGCCCAACCTAACTTCTACGAGCAGTACTTC
TRBJ1-5	NA	18	NA	TRBV28	CASSRFWRGGRDNQPQHF	NA
TRBJ2-1	NA	14	NA	TRBV19	CASSAGAPYNEQFF	TGTGCCAGTAGTGCAGGGGCCCCCTACAATGAGCAGTTCTTC
TRBJ2-7	TRBD1	14	NA	TRBV7-2	CASSRDRPPYEQYF	TGTGCCAGCAGTCGGGACAGACCCCCCTACGAGCAGTACTTC
TRBJ2-5	NA	13	NA	TRBV5-1	CASSFREGETQYF	TGCGCCAGCAGCTTCCGGGAAGGGGAGACCCAGTACTTC
TRBJ2-5	NA	15	NA	TRBV30	CAWSRLVIPQETQYF	TGTGCCTGGAGTCGGTTAGTGATACCTCAAGAGACCCAGTACTTC
TRBJ1-4	TRBD1	14	NA	TRBV2	CASSPNRGNEKLFF	TGTGCCAGCAGCCCCAACAGGGGGAATGAAAAACTGTTTTTT
TRBJ1-5	NA	12	few	TRBV2	CASSGGGQPQHF	TGTGCCAGCAGTGGGGGGGGTCAGCCCCAGCATTTT
TRBJ2-6	NA	15	NA	TRBV28	CASSSGMRGANVLTF	TGTGCCAGCAGTTCGGGTATGAGGGGGGCCAACGTCCTGACTTTC
TRBJ2-4	NA	13	NA	TRBV29-1	CSAYWVAKNIQYF	TGCAGCGCCTATTGGGTAGCCAAAAACATTCAGTACTTC
TRBJ1-1	TRBD1	19	NA	TRBV5-5	CASSSDQLGRGPLGTEAFF	TGTGCCAGCAGCTCGGACCAATTGGGCAGGGGGCCCCTCGGCACTGAAGCTTTCTTT
TRBJ1-1	NA	16	NA	TRBV5-1	CASSLERGAGYTEAFF	TGCGCCAGCAGCTTGGAGAGAGGGGCAGGGTACACTGAAGCTTTCTTT
TRBJ2-1	NA	15	NA	TRBV10-2	CASSVGTLSYNEQFF	TGCGCCAGCAGTGTAGGGACCCTCTCCTACAATGAGCAGTTCTTC
TRBJ2-7	NA	14	few	TRBV27	CASTEAGRSYEQYF	TGTGCCAGCACTGAGGCGGGCCGCTCCTACGAGCAGTACTTC
TRBJ1-4	TRBD1	18	NA	TRBV11-2	CASSVGGRGRNEGEKLFF	TGTGCCAGCAGCGTCGGTGGCAGGGGGCGCAACGAGGGCGAAAAACTGTTTTTT
TRBJ2-7	NA	13	NA	TRBV4-2	CASSQGELYEQYF	TGTGCCAGCAGCCAAGGAGAATTGTACGAGCAGTACTTC
TRBJ1-2	NA	15	NA	TRBV7-2	CASSPDPPGRSGYTF	TGTGCCAGCAGCCCCGACCCGCCAGGGAGGAGTGGCTACACCTTC
TRBJ1-2	NA	13	NA	TRBV10-3	CAISERVDYGYTF	TGTGCCATCAGTGAGAGGGTAGACTATGGCTACACCTTC